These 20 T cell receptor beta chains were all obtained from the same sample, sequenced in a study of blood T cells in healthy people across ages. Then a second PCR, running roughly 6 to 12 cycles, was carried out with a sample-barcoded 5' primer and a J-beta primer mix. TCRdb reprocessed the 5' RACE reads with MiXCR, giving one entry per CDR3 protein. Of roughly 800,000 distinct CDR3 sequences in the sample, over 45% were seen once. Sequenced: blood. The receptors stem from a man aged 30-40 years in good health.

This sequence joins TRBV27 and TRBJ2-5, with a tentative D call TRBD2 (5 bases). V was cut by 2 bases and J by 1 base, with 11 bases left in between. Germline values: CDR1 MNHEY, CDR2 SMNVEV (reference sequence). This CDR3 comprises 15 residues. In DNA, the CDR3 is TGTGCCAGCAGTTTAATGATAGGGAGCCAAGAGACCCAGTACTTC. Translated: CASSLMIGSQETQYF.

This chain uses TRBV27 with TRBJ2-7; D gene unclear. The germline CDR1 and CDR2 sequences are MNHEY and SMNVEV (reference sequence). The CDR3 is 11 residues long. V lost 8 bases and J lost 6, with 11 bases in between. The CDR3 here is CASAFFGEQYF. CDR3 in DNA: TGTGCCAGCGCGTTCTTCGGCGAGCAGTACTTC.

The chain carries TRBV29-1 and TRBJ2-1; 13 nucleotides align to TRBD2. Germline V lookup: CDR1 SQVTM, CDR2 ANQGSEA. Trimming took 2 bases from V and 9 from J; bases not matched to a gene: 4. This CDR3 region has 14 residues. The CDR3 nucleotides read TGCAGCGTTGAACGACTAGCGGGAGGAGTTGAGCAGTTCTTC. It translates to CSVERLAGGVEQFF.

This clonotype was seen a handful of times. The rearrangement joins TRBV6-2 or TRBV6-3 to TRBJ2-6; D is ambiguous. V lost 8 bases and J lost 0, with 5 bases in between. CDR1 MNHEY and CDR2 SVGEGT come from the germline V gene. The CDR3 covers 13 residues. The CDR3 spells CASCLSGANVLTF. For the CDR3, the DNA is TGTGCCAGCTGCCTCTCTGGGGCCAACGTCCTGACTTTC.

In nucleotides, the CDR3 is TGCAGTGCTAGACTGGGCGAGTCAGATACGCAGTATTTT. It encodes CSARLGESDTQYF. The chain couples TRBV20-1 to TRBJ2-3; D not resolved. V was clipped by 2 bases and J by 4 bases, with 10 bases between them. Germline CDR1 is DFQATT and CDR2 is SNEGSKA (reference sequence). The CDR3 covers 13 residues.

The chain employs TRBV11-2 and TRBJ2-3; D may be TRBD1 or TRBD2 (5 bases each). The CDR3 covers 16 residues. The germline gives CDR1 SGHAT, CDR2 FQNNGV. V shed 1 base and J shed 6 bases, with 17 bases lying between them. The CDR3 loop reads CASSLGSGHSEDTQYF. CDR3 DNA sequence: TGTGCCAGCAGCTTAGGGTCGGGGCATTCCGAGGATACGCAGTATTTT.

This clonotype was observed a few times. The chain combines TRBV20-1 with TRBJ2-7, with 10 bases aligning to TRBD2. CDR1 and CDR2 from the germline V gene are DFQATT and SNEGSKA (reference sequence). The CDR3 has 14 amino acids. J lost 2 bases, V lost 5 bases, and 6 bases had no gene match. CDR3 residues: CSAPGTSVTYEQYF. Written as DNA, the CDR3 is TGCAGTGCTCCCGGGACTAGCGTAACCTACGAGCAGTACTTC.

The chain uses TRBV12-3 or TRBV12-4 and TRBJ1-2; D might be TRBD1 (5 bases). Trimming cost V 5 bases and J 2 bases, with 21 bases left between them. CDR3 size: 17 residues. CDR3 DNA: TGTGCCAGCAGTAAGCAGGGTATCGGTAAACGAAACTATGGCTACACCTTC. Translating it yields CASSKQGIGKRNYGYTF.

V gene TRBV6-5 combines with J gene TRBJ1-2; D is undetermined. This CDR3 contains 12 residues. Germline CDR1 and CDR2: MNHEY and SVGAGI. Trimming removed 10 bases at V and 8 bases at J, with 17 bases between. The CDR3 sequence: CATRMGRLGYTF. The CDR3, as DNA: TGTGCCACCCGTATGGGGAGGCTCGGCTACACCTTC.

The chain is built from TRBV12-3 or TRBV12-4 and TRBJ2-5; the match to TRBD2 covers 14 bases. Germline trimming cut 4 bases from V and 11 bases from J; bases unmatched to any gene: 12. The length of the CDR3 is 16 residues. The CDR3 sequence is CASSSPGLAGEEEQYF. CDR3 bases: TGTGCCAGCAGTTCCCCGGGACTAGCGGGAGAGGAAGAGCAGTACTTC.

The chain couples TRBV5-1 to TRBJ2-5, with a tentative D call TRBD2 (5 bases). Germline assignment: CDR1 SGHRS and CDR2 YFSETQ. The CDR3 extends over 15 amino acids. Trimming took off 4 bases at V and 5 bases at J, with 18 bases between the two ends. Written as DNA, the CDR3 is TGCGCCAGCAGCGGTGAGAGAGGGATTGGGGAGACCCAGTACTTC. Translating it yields CASSGERGIGETQYF. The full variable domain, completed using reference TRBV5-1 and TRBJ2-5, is KAGVTQTPRYLIKTRGQQVTLSCSPISGHRSVSWYQQTPGQGLQFLFEYFSETQRNKGNFPGRFSGRQFSNSRSEMNVSTLELGDSALYLCASSGERGIGETQYFGPGTRLLVL.

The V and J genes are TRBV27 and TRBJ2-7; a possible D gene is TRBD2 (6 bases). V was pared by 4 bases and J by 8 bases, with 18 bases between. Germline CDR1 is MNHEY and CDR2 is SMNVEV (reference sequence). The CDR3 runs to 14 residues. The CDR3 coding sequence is TGTGCCAGCAGTTGGACGGGAGCGGTTAGGCAGCAGTACTTC. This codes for CASSWTGAVRQQYF.

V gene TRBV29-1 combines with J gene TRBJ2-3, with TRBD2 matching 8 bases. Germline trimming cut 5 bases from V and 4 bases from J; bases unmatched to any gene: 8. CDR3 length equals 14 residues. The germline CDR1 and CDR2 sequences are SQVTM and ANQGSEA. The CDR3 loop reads CSVRVAGFSDTQYF. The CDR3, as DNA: TGCAGCGTTCGGGTAGCGGGATTCTCAGATACGCAGTATTTT.

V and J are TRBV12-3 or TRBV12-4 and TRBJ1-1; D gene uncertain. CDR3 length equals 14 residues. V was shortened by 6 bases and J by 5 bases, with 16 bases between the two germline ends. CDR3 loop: CASRAVPARTEAFF. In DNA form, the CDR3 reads TGTGCCAGCAGGGCGGTCCCCGCGAGAACTGAAGCTTTCTTT.

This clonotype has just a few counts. The CDR3 spells CSASNRLAGLSEQFF. As DNA, the CDR3 is TGCAGTGCTAGTAACCGACTAGCGGGATTGAGCGAGCAGTTCTTC. The J gene is TRBJ2-1, the V gene TRBV20-1; 11 bases align to TRBD2. Germline CDR1 and CDR2: DFQATT and SNEGSKA (reference sequence). The CDR3 runs 15 residues. V was clipped by 3 bases and J by 10 bases; unmatched bases: 11.

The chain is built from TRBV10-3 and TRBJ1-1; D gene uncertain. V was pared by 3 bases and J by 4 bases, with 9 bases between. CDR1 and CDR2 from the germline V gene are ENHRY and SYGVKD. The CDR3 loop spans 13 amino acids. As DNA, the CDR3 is TGTGCCATCAGTGACTCCGACGTCACTGAAGCTTTCTTT. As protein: CAISDSDVTEAFF.

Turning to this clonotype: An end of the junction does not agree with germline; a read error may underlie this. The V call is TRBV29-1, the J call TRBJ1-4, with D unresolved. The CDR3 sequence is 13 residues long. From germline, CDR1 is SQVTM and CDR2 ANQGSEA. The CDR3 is CGVGGATNEKLFF. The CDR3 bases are TGCGGCGTTGGAGGAGCAACTAATGAAAAACTGTTTTTT.

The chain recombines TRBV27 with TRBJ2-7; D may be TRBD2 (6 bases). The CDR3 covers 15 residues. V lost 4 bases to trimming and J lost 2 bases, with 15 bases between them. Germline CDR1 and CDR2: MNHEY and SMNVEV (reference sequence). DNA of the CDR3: TGTGCCAGCAGTTCCCTGGGTAGCGGTCCCTACGAGCAGTACTTC. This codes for CASSSLGSGPYEQYF.

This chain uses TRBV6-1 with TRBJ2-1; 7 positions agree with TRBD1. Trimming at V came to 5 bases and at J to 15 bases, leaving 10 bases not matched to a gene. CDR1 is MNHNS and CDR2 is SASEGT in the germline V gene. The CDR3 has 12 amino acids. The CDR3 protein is CASSLTGTALFF. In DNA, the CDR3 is TGTGCCAGCAGTCTAACCGGGACAGCGCTGTTCTTC.

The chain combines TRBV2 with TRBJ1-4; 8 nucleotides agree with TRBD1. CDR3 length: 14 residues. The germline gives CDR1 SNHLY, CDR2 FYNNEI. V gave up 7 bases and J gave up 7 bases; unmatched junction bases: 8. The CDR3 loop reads CASNSGTGFEKLFF. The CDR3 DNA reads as TGTGCCAGCAACTCCGGGACAGGTTTTGAAAAACTGTTTTTT. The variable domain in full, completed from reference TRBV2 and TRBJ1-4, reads EPEVTQTPSHQVTQMGQEVILRCVPISNHLYFYWYRQILGQKVEFLVSFYNNEISEKSEIFDDQFSVERPDGSNFTLKIRSTKLEDSAMYFCASNSGTGFEKLFFGSGTQLSVL.